These 21 T cell receptor beta chains share one sample of origin, sequenced in a study of shared clonotypes between healthy human individuals (dated by TCRdb to the early 2020s). The library was obtained by the immunoSEQ multiplex PCR assay. Not all clones reach the TCRdb copy of this immuneACCESS table, which keeps in-frame sequences only. Checked studies attribute under half of the gap to unresolved V genes and leave the rest unexplained. For this sample there are 2 million to 3 million clones; 90% to 95% appear just once. Jointly, the top ten make up 0.36% of the sample. Input material: naive CD4+ T cells from PBMCs. The intended sense of this specimen's cell subset or site label: CD45RA+ positively selected. The receptors here all came from a man aged 18 to 30 in good health. Some clones in this sample may be carry-over from other donors' samples.

In this sample, this clone turned up once. The chain has TRBV4-2 and TRBJ2-7, with D unresolved. The CDR3 runs to 16 residues. V was shortened by 0 bases and J by 3 bases, with 15 bases between the two germline ends. Germline CDR1 reads LGHNA; CDR2 reads YNFKEQ. CDR3 loop: CASSQDARVWDYEQYF. CDR3 bases: TGTGCCAGCAGCCAAGACGCCCGGGTTTGGGACTACGAGCAGTACTTC.

This chain connects TRBV6-1 to TRBJ2-1; tentatively, D is TRBD1 (5 bases). V was cut by 7 bases and J by 0 bases, with 13 bases left in between. Germline V gives CDR1 MNHNS, CDR2 SASEGT. The CDR3 runs to 15 residues. The CDR3, as DNA: TGTGCCAGCACCCTGACAGTGACCTCCTACAATGAGCAGTTCTTC. It yields the protein CASTLTVTSYNEQFF.

The chain has TRBV30 and TRBJ2-7, with D possibly being TRBD1 or TRBD2 (5 bases each). The CDR3 sequence is 14 residues long. CDR1 is GTSNPN and CDR2 is SVGIG in the germline V gene (reference sequence). V was clipped by 3 bases and J by 5 bases, with 17 bases between them. CDR3 coding DNA: TGTGCCTGGAGCGCCATAGGGACCCCTCACGAGCAGTACTTC. It codes for CAWSAIGTPHEQYF.

The chain links TRBV19 to TRBJ2-3; unclear D gene. V lost 5 bases to trimming and J lost 0 bases, with 6 bases between them. In germline, CDR1 is LNHDA, CDR2 SQIVND (reference sequence). The CDR3 is 13 residues long. The CDR3 here is CASSYPSTDTQYF. The DNA of the CDR3 is TGTGCCAGTAGTTATCCCAGCACAGATACGCAGTATTTT.

The gene calls are TRBV5-1 and TRBJ2-3; 9 nucleotides agree with TRBD2. Germline V gene data show CDR1 as SGHRS and CDR2 as YFSETQ. The CDR3 sequence is 16 residues long. The J segment lost 2 bases and the V segment lost 4 bases, leaving 8 bases of the junction unmatched. The CDR3 region has the DNA TGCGCCAGCAGCCGTCTAGCGGGACCAGTCACAGATACGCAGTATTTT. Its translation is CASSRLAGPVTDTQYF. Variable domain in full (rest from reference TRBV5-1 and TRBJ2-3): KAGVTQTPRYLIKTRGQQVTLSCSPISGHRSVSWYQQTPGQGLQFLFEYFSETQRNKGNFPGRFSGRQFSNSRSEMNVSTLELGDSALYLCASSRLAGPVTDTQYFGPGTRLTVL.

V is TRBV28 and J is TRBJ1-5; the match to TRBD1 covers 8 bases. In germline, CDR1 is MDHEN, CDR2 SYDVKM. This CDR3 comprises 15 residues. Trimming removed 7 bases from V and 4 bases from J; junction bases left unmatched: 9. CDR3 nucleotide sequence: TGTGCCAGCAAACGGGACAGGCCTACAAATCAGCCCCAGCATTTT. This gives the protein CASKRDRPTNQPQHF.

Only one count was recorded for this clone. The chain combines TRBV18 with TRBJ2-2, with a tentative D call TRBD1 (6 bases). Germline loops: CDR1 KGHSH, CDR2 LQKENI. This CDR3 has 16 residues. Trimming took off 5 bases at V and 7 bases at J, with 20 bases between the two ends. The CDR3 DNA follows: TGTGCCAGCTCAGGCCCAACAGGGATCGTGTACGGGGAGCTGTTTTTT. It translates to CASSGPTGIVYGELFF.

The rearrangement uses TRBV7-9 and TRBJ2-1, with D possibly TRBD1 on 5 matching bases. CDR1 is SEHNR, CDR2 FQNEAQ, per germline (reference sequence). This CDR3 comprises 14 residues. V lost 1 base, J lost 6 bases, and 10 bases lay in between. CDR3 protein: CASSLGSGLNEQFF. The CDR3 nucleotides are TGTGCCAGCAGCTTAGGTTCAGGGCTCAATGAGCAGTTCTTC.

The chain uses TRBV19 and TRBJ2-2, with D possibly TRBD1 on 6 matching bases. CDR1 and CDR2 (germline): LNHDA, SQIVND (reference sequence). V was pared by 10 bases and J by 5 bases, with 23 bases between. The CDR3 runs 16 residues. CDR3 coding DNA: TGTGCCACCCGCAACAACAACAGGGTAGCAACCGGGGAGCTGTTTTTT. Amino acids: CATRNNNRVATGELFF.

Here the CDR3 reads CASSLTRDNQETQYF. DNA for the CDR3: TGTGCCAGCAGCTTAACCCGGGACAACCAAGAGACCCAGTACTTC. The chain is built from TRBV7-3 and TRBJ2-5; weak D call: TRBD1 (6 bases). Trimming cost V 0 bases and J 0 bases, with 8 bases left between them. CDR3 length: 15 residues. The germline gives CDR1 SGHTA, CDR2 FQGTGA.

CDR3 DNA sequence: TGTGCCAGCAGCTCCGGGGTTTTGTCTTTCTTT. Its translation: CASSSGVLSFF. The chain combines TRBV7-9 with TRBJ1-1; D ambiguous. Germline V CDR1 and CDR2: SEHNR, FQNEAQ (reference sequence). The V and J ends lost 4 bases and 12 bases respectively, with 12 bases between them. The CDR3 runs to 11 residues. Supplemented by reference TRBV7-9 and TRBJ1-1, the full variable domain reads DTGVSQNPRHKITKRGQNVTFRCDPISEHNRLYWYRQTLGQGPEFLTYFQNEAQLEKSRLLSDRFSAERPKGSFSTLEIQRTEQGDSAMYLCASSSGVLSFFGQGTRLTVV.

The chain links TRBV28 to TRBJ2-7, with D perhaps matching TRBD2 (5 bases). V lost 7 bases, J lost 3 bases, and 10 bases lay in between. The CDR3 spans 12 residues. Germline assignment: CDR1 MDHEN and CDR2 SYDVKM. The CDR3 sequence: CASTRGDYEQYF. The CDR3 DNA follows: TGTGCCAGCACCCGGGGTGACTACGAGCAGTACTTC.

The rearrangement uses TRBV7-6 and TRBJ2-7; D is possibly TRBD2 (6 bases). This CDR3 has 16 residues. Germline CDR1 and CDR2: SGHVS and FNYEAQ. Trimming took off 5 bases at V and 10 bases at J, with 27 bases between the two ends. The CDR3 sequence: CASSVRPGLPSPLQYF. For the CDR3, the DNA is TGTGCCAGCAGCGTACGTCCGGGACTGCCGTCACCGCTCCAGTACTTC.

This chain joins TRBV30 and TRBJ1-2; tentatively, D is TRBD1 (6 bases). The CDR3 sequence is 15 residues long. V dropped 2 bases and J dropped 4 bases, with 17 bases sitting between them. The germline V gene encodes CDR1 GTSNPN and CDR2 SVGIG (reference sequence). Written as DNA, the CDR3 is TGTGCCTGGAGTCCGGGGAGGGGGGTCGGCTATGGCTACACCTTC. Encoded protein: CAWSPGRGVGYGYTF. The variable domain in full, completed from reference TRBV30 and TRBJ1-2, reads SQTIHQWPATLVQPVGSPLSLECTVEGTSNPNLYWYRQAAGRGLQLLFYSVGIGQISSEVPQNLSASRPQDRQFILSSKKLLLSDSGFYLCAWSPGRGVGYGYTFGSGTRLTVV.

V and J are TRBV4-1 and TRBJ2-1; weak D call: TRBD2 (5 bases). V gave up 0 bases and J gave up 2 bases, with 14 bases separating them. The length of the CDR3 is 17 residues. The germline V gene encodes CDR1 MGHRA and CDR2 YSYEKL. CDR3 DNA sequence: TGCGCCAGCAGCCAAGATCGGGCCAAGCGGACCTACAATGAGCAGTTCTTC. As protein: CASSQDRAKRTYNEQFF.

Concerning this clone itself: This CDR3 is also generated by other DNA sequences in the sample. The rearrangement links TRBV5-1 to TRBJ2-7, with D hard to call. Germline V CDR1 and CDR2: SGHRS, YFSETQ. Trimming removed 0 bases at V and 6 bases at J, with 4 bases between. The CDR3 is made up of 11 amino acids. CDR3: CASSLGAEQYF. The CDR3 coding sequence is TGCGCCAGCAGCTTGGGAGCCGAGCAGTACTTC.

The chain links TRBV18 to TRBJ2-6; 8 nucleotides align to TRBD1. Germline CDR1 is KGHSH and CDR2 is LQKENI. The length of the CDR3 is 17 residues. The V gene end was trimmed by 4 bases and the J gene end by 0 bases; junction bases not matched to a gene: 5. CDR3 protein: CASSQGTGRSGANVLTF. For the CDR3, the DNA is TGTGCCAGCTCACAGGGGACAGGCCGCTCTGGGGCCAACGTCCTGACTTTC.

The gene calls are TRBV28 and TRBJ2-3; TRBD1 is a possible D gene (7 bases). This CDR3 comprises 16 residues. With 8 bases removed from V and 4 bases from J, the gap between germline ends came to 22 bases. In germline, CDR1 is MDHEN, CDR2 SYDVKM. CDR3 DNA sequence: TGTGCCAGCCCTCCCCGGGAGATAGGGGGCCCAGATACGCAGTATTTT. Its protein product is CASPPREIGGPDTQYF.

V and J are TRBV7-3 and TRBJ2-4, with D possibly being TRBD1 (8 bases). V was shortened by 5 bases and J by 4 bases, with 18 bases between the two germline ends. In germline, CDR1 is SGHTA, CDR2 FQGTGA. The CDR3 runs to 16 residues. This chain's CDR3 is CASSRPHRGGKNIQYF. The CDR3 nucleotides are TGTGCCAGCAGCAGACCGCACAGGGGGGGAAAAAACATTCAGTACTTC.

Regarding this clone: The junction does not match germline at one end; this may be a read error. The V call is TRBV5-1, the J call TRBJ2-1, with D maybe TRBD2 (5 bases). CDR1 is SGHRS and CDR2 is YFSETQ in the germline V gene. The CDR3 runs to 13 residues. Written as DNA, the CDR3 is TGCGCCAGCAGCCCTGGGAGCTACTATGAGCAGTTCTTC. Translated, it gives CASSPGSYYEQFF.

This clone has only one observation. The gene calls are TRBV2 and TRBJ2-3; TRBD1 aligns across 8 bases. CDR1 and CDR2 (germline): SNHLY, FYNNEI. V shed 6 bases, J shed 4 bases, and the junction held 6 bases outside the gene matches. CDR3 length equals 14 residues. CDR3 sequence (DNA): TGTGCCAGCAGCAGACAGGGGAATCCAGATACGCAGTATTTT. Translation: CASSRQGNPDTQYF.